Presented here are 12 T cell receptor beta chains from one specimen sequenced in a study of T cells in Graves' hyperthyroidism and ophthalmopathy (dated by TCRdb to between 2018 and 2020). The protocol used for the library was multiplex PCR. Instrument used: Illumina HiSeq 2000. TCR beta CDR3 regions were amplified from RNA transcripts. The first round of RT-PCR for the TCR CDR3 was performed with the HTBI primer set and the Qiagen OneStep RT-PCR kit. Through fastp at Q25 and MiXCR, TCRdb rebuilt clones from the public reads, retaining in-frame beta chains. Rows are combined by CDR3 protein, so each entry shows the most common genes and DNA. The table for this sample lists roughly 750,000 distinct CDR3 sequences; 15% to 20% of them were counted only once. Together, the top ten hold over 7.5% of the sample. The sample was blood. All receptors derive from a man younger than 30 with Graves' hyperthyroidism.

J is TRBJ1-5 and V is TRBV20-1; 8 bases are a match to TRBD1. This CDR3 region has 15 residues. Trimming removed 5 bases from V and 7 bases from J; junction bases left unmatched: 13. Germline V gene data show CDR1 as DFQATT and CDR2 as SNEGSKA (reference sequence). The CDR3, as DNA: TGCAGTGCTTTTTCACCAGGACAGGGTGAGCAGCCCCAGCATTTT. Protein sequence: CSAFSPGQGEQPQHF.

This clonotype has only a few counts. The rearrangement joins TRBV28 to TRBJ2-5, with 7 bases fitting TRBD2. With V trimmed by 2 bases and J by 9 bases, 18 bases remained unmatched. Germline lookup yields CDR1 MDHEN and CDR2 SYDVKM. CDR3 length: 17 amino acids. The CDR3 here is CASSLRGRTSSNEAQYF. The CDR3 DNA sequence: TGTGCCAGCAGTTTACGAGGAAGGACTAGTTCAAATGAGGCCCAGTACTTC.

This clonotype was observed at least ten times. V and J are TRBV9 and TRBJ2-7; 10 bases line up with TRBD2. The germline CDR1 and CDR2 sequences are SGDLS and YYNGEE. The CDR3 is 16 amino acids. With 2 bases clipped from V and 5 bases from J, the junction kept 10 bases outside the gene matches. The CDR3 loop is CASSVQPSGSPHEQYF. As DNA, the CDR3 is TGTGCCAGCAGCGTCCAGCCTAGCGGGAGTCCCCACGAGCAGTACTTC.

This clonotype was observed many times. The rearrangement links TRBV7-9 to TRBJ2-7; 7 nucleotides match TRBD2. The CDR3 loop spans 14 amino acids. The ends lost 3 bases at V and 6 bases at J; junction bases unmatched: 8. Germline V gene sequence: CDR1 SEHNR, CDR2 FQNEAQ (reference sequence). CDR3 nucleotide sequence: TGTGCCAGCAGCTTCGGGTCGGGAGGCGGCGAGCAGTACTTC. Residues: CASSFGSGGGEQYF. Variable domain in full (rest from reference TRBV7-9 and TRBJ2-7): DTGVSQNPRHKITKRGQNVTFRCDPISEHNRLYWYRQTLGQGPEFLTYFQNEAQLEKSRLLSDRFSAERPKGSFSTLEIQRTEQGDSAMYLCASSFGSGGGEQYFGPGTRLTVT.

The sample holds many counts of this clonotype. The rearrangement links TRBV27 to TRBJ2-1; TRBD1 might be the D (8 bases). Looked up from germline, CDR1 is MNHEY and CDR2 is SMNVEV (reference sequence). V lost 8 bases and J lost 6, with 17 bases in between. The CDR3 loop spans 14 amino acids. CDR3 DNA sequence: TGTGCCAGCGGTGGACAGGGAGGGGGCAATGAGCAGTTCTTC. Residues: CASGGQGGGNEQFF.

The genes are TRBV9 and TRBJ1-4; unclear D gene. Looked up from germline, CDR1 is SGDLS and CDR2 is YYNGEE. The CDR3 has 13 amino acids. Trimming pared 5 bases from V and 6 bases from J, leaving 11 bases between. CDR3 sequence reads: CASSASGDEKLFF. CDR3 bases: TGTGCCAGCAGTGCCTCCGGGGATGAAAAACTGTTTTTT.

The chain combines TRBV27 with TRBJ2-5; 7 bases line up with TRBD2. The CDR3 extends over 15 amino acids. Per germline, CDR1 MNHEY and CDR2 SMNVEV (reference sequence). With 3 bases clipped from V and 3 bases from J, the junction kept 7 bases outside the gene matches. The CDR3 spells CASSFLTGGEETQYF. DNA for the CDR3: TGTGCCAGCAGTTTTCTAACGGGAGGTGAAGAGACCCAGTACTTC.

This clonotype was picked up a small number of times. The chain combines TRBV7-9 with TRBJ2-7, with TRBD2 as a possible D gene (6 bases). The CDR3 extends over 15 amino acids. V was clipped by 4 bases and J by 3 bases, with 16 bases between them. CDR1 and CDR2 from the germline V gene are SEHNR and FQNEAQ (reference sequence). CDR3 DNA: TGTGCCAGCAGCTCGGGACTCGGGCTGATCTACGAGCAGTACTTC. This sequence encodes CASSSGLGLIYEQYF.

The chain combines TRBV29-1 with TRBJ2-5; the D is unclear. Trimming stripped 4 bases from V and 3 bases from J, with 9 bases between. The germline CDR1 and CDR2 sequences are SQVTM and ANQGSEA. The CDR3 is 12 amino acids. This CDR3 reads CSVGDAKETQYF. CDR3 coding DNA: TGCAGCGTTGGCGACGCCAAAGAGACCCAGTACTTC.

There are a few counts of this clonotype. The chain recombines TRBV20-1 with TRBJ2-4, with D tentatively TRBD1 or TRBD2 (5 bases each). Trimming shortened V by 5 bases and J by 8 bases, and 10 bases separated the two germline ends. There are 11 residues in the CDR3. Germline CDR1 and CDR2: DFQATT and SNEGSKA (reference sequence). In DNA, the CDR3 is TGCAGTGCTGTTAGAGGGGACATTCAGTACTTC. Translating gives CSAVRGDIQYF.

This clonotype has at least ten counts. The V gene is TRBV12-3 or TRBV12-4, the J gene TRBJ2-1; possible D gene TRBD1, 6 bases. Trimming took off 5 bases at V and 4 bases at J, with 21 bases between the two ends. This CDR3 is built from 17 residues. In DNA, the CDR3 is TGTGCCAGCAGTCCTCAAACCGGGAAGGGGGAGTACAATGAGCAGTTCTTC. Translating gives CASSPQTGKGEYNEQFF.

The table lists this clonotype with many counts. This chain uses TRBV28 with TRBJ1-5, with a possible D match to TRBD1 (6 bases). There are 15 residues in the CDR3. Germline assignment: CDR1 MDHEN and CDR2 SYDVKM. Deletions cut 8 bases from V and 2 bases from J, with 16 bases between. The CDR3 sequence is CASGKGGAGNQPQHF. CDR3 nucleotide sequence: TGTGCCAGCGGGAAAGGGGGGGCTGGCAATCAGCCCCAGCATTTT.